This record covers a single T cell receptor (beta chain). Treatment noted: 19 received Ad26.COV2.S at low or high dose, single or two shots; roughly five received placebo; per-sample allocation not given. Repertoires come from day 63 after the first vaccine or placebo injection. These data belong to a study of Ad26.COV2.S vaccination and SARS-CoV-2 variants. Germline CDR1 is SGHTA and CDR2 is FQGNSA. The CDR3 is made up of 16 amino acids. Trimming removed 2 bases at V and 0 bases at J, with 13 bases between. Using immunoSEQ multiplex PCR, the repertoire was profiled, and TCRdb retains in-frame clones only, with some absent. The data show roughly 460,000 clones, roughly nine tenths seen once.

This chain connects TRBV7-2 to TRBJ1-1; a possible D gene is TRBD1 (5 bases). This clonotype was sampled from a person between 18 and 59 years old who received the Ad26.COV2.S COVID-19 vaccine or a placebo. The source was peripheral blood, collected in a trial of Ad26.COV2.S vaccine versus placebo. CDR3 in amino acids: CASSLMGRIMNTEAFF. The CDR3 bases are TGTGCCAGCAGCTTAATGGGGCGAATTATGAACACTGAAGCTTTCTTT. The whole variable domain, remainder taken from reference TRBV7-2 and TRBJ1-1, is GAGVSQSPSNKVTEKGKDVELRCDPISGHTALYWYRQSLGQGLEFLIYFQGNSAPDKSGLPSDRFSAERTGGSVSTLTIQRTQQEDSAVYLCASSLMGRIMNTEAFFGQGTRLTVV.